This record covers a single T cell receptor (beta chain). As yet, its antigen is unknown. Trimming shortened V by 2 bases and J by 8 bases, and 15 bases separated the two germline ends. Germline CDR1 and CDR2: MNHEY and SVGAGI. The CDR3 loop spans 15 amino acids. This entry belongs to a study of graft-versus-host responses after intestinal transplantation. Across the whole study: Following induction with anti-thymocyte globulin, all recipients were given tacrolimus and steroids for around three years. Findings and caveats of the study: Early post-transplant HvG declines tracked with peak circulating GvH clone levels. Marrow from the recipient contained GvH clones, some of which had appeared first in ileum or blood.

Data came from immunoSEQ multiplex PCR; TCRdb stores just in-frame clones and leaves some out. The sample records some 100,000 clones, about 90% being singletons. Sample: unstimulated CD8+ T cells sorted from spleen or lymph node cells, taken before transplant. The V gene is TRBV6-5, the J gene TRBJ2-2; D perhaps matches TRBD2 (6 bases). This clonotype was obtained from a human donor who was the organ donor for an intestinal transplant. CDR3 residues: CASSYPRSGVGELFF. Written as DNA, the CDR3 is TGTGCCAGCAGTTACCCCCGTTCGGGGGTAGGGGAGCTGTTTTTT.